This TCR beta chain was obtained from a study of technical replicates of blood from several donors (dated by TCRdb to the late 2010s). The CDR3 measures 15 amino acids from cysteine to phenylalanine. CDR3 DNA only is kept here, 45 bases in frame from base 1. Trimming removed 4 bases from V and 4 bases from J; the gene matches leave 7 bases unexplained. Reading the germline V gene gives CDR1 LGHNA and CDR2 YSLEER. In the case of this clone: The specificity of this receptor is unknown. Base qualities were left out, and no much larger clone turns up one base away.

Library prep was done by the immunoSEQ multiplex PCR assay. This immuneACCESS table, as held by TCRdb, lists in-frame sequences with V and J called but not all clones. Of the missing ones, under half trace to an unresolved V gene in checked studies; the others have no known cause. The sample data list some 60,000 clones, and about nine tenths of these were observed just once. Around 3.9% of the sample goes to the ten largest clones. The rearrangement joined TRBV4-3 to TRBJ2-1, with TRBD1 identical over 7 junction bases. This clonotype was sampled from a human donor in good health. Some clones in this sample may be carry-over from other donors' samples. Sequencing was carried out using PBMCs. The nucleotide sequence is TGCGCCAGCAGCCTCCGGGACAGAACATACAATGAGCAGTTCTTC. Its translation reads: CASSLRDRTYNEQFF.